This passage covers 10 T cell receptor beta chains from one sample sequenced in a study of glioma-infiltrating T cells after dendritic cell vaccination. Sequencing was performed with immunoSEQ multiplex PCR; in TCRdb, only in-frame clones are kept and a portion is missing. The sample has around 58,000 clones, around 86% seen once. The source was blood, collected before dendritic cell vaccination. These receptors came from a human donor with glioblastoma.

This clone was seen a single time. The chain uses TRBV30 and TRBJ1-6; D possibly corresponds to TRBD1 (6 bases). The CDR3 length is 14 residues. Germline V gives CDR1 GTSNPN, CDR2 SVGIG (reference sequence). Trimming left V 4 bases short and J 6 bases short, with 13 bases between. CDR3 residues: CAWTGVSRNSPLHF. DNA for the CDR3: TGTGCCTGGACAGGGGTTTCCCGTAATTCACCCCTCCACTTT.

There are a few counts of this clone. The chain uses TRBV7-2 and TRBJ1-1; D gene unclear. The CDR3 has 14 amino acids. Germline lookup yields CDR1 SGHTA and CDR2 FQGNSA. V was trimmed by 1 base and J by 1 base, leaving 7 bases between them. The CDR3 DNA reads TGTGCCAGCAGCTTAGTTTCGCGGAACACTGAAGCTTTCTTT. It encodes CASSLVSRNTEAFF.

The chain is built from TRBV9 and TRBJ1-2; D is perhaps TRBD1 (5 bases). V was shortened by 2 bases and J by 8 bases, with 16 bases between the two germline ends. This CDR3 comprises 14 residues. CDR1 is SGDLS, CDR2 YYNGEE, per germline. The CDR3 DNA follows: TGTGCCAGCAGCGTGGCAGGGTTTCGGAGCGGCTACACCTTC. This encodes CASSVAGFRSGYTF.

In this sample, this clone turned up a few times. Other nucleotide sequences in the sample specify the same CDR3. J is TRBJ1-1 and V is TRBV6-4; 7 bases line up with TRBD1. Germline V gene lookup returns CDR1 MRHNA and CDR2 SNTAGT. Trimming cost V 6 bases and J 5 bases; bases outside gene matches: 6. CDR3 length equals 13 residues. The CDR3 DNA reads as TGTGCCAGCAGCTTAGACAGGGATACTGAAGCTTTCTTT. Protein sequence: CASSLDRDTEAFF.

The J gene is TRBJ2-6, the V gene TRBV7-2; no clear D. V was clipped by 3 bases and J by 0 bases, with 3 bases between them. The germline V gene encodes CDR1 SGHTA and CDR2 FQGNSA. This CDR3 contains 14 residues. The CDR3 nucleotides read TGTGCCAGCAGCTTCCGCTCTGGGGCCAACGTCCTGACTTTC. The encoded protein is CASSFRSGANVLTF.

The chain is built from TRBV2 and TRBJ2-7, with D maybe TRBD2 (5 bases). The germline V and J ends were trimmed by 5 bases and 6 bases, with 11 bases remaining between them. This CDR3 has 12 amino acids. CDR1 is SNHLY and CDR2 is FYNNEI in the germline V gene. DNA of the CDR3: TGTGCCAGCAGTAAGGAGGAGTCCGAGCAGTACTTC. Encoded protein: CASSKEESEQYF.

The chain combines TRBV1 with TRBJ2-4; the table's D gene call, TRBD2, was not cross checked with the DNA. TRBV1 is designated a pseudogene. CDR3 length equals 15 residues. In DNA form, the CDR3 reads TGCACCAGCAGCCAACGGGGGGGCCAGGAAAACATTCAGTACTTC. It is translated as CTSSQRGGQENIQYF.

This clone was seen a single time. The chain has TRBV9 and TRBJ2-1, with D maybe TRBD1 (7 bases). Per the germline V gene, CDR1 is SGDLS and CDR2 is YYNGEE. The CDR3 loop spans 16 amino acids. Trimming removed 0 bases from V and 3 bases from J, with 13 bases in between. The CDR3 reads CASSVGTGGVYNEQFF. The CDR3 DNA reads TGTGCCAGCAGCGTAGGGACAGGAGGGGTCTACAATGAGCAGTTCTTC.

The genes are TRBV7-6 and TRBJ2-3, with no clear D. The CDR3 totals 14 residues. Germline assignment: CDR1 SGHVS and CDR2 FNYEAQ. The germline V and J ends were trimmed by 5 bases and 2 bases, with 11 bases remaining between them. CDR3 sequence: CASSPHESTDTQYF. The CDR3 bases are TGTGCCAGCAGCCCCCACGAGTCCACAGATACGCAGTATTTT.

This chain connects TRBV19 to TRBJ2-3; 8 bases fit TRBD2. Looked up from germline, CDR1 is LNHDA and CDR2 is SQIVND (reference sequence). The CDR3 contains 14 residues. V trimming: 4 bases; J trimming: 3 bases; junction bases outside the gene matches: 3. The CDR3: CASSTAGGTDTQYF. The CDR3 DNA sequence: TGTGCCAGTAGTACCGCGGGGGGAACAGATACGCAGTATTTT.